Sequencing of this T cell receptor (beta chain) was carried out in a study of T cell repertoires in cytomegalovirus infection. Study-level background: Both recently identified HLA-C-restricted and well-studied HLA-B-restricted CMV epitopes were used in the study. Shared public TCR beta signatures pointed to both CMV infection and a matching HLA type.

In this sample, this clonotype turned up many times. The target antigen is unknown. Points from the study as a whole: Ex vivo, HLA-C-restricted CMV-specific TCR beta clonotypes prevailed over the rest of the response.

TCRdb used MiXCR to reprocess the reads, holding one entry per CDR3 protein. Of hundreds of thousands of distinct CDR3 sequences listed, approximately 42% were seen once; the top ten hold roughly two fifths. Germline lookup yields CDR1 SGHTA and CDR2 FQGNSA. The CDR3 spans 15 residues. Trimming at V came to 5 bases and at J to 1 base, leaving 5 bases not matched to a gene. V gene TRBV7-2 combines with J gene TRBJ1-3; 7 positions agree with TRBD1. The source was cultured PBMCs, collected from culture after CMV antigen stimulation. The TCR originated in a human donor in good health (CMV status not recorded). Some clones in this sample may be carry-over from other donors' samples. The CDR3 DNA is TGTGCCAGCAGCATCGACAGGGTGTCTGGAAACACCATATATTTT. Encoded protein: CASSIDRVSGNTIYF.